This TCR beta chain appears in the sequencing data of a study of spatial heterogeneity in lung cancer. Turning to the study itself: Combinations of a unique TCR and a UMI were tallied in raw reads, and on average each appeared more than ten times.

The V and J ends lost 3 bases and 7 bases, in that order; junction bases with no gene match: 13. The CDR3 is made up of 16 amino acids. Time point in this sample: sample taken at primary tumor resection. The 70 or so donors had untreated early-stage non-small cell lung cancer. Extraction of whole RNA from tumor, nontumor lung or frozen PBMC preceded unsorted sequencing. The library protocol tagged each TCR cDNA with a unique molecular identifier. Each CDR3 protein gets one entry after TCRdb re-called the 5' RACE reads with MiXCR. This table has about 35,000 distinct CDR3 sequences, 3.1% appearing once. This clonotype was detected ten times or more.

Specimen: normal lung tissue next to the tumor, collected at surgery. This rearrangement joins TRBV12-3 or TRBV12-4 to TRBJ2-7, with 9 bases that match TRBD2. This sequence originates from a male donor with early-stage non-small cell lung cancer. The CDR3 reads CASSLTAGGPIREQYF. DNA of the CDR3: TGTGCCAGCAGTTTGACAGCGGGAGGCCCCATTAGGGAGCAGTACTTC.